The rows below give T cell receptor beta chains drawn from one sample of a study of blood T cell repertoires in COVID-19. The repertoire was sequenced with immunoSEQ multiplex PCR; TCRdb's copy has only in-frame clones and lacks some. Here the sample spans about 260,000 clones, about nine tenths being singletons. Sequenced: PBMCs or T cells enriched from blood (not recorded which). These receptor sequences come from a woman aged 45-65 years who had recovered from COVID-19. CDR3s include the opening cysteine and the closing phenylalanine or tryptophan. The order of the fields is CDR3 protein, V gene, J gene.

CASSEGNLGAQETQYF	TRBV10-1	TRBJ2-5
CASSPTGGKGDTQYF	TRBV5-1	TRBJ2-3
CASSELLSSGYEQFF	TRBV6-4	TRBJ2-1
CATSAHGQGAGEQYF	TRBV24-1	TRBJ2-7
CASSYWTGKGGTEAFF	TRBV7-9	TRBJ1-1
CASSLSRVDNSPLHF	TRBV7-2	TRBJ1-6
CASSFLAGDYEQYF	TRBV5-1	TRBJ2-7
CASSFRGYGYTF	TRBV28	TRBJ1-2
CASSDLPGQNGYTF	TRBV6-6	TRBJ1-2
CASSYSREGRGTQYF	TRBV6-5	TRBJ2-3
CASSNRDRRTEAFF	TRBV2	TRBJ1-1
CASSVGLAGDNTQYF	TRBV9	TRBJ2-3
CASSAQTSGRIPRGETQYF	TRBV2	TRBJ2-5
CASSSSGKETQYF	TRBV6-2/TRBV6-3	TRBJ2-5
CATSAIAGGSDTQYF	TRBV24-1	TRBJ2-3